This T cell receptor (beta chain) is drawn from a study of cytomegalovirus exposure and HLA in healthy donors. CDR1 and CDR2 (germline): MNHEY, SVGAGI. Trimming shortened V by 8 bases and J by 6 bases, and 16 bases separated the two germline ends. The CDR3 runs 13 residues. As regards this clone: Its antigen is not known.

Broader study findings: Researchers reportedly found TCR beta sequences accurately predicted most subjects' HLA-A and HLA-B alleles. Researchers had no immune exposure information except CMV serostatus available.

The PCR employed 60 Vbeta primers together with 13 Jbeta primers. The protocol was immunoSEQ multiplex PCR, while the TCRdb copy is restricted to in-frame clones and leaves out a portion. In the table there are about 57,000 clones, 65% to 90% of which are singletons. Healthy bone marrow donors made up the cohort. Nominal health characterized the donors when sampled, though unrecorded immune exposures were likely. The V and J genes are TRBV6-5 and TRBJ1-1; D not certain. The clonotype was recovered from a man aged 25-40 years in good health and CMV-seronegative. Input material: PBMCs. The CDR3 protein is CASSHGEGAEAFF. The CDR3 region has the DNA TGTGCCAGCTCGCACGGAGAGGGAGCTGAAGCTTTCTTT.